This T cell receptor beta chain was documented in a study of T cell changes during pregnancy in multiple sclerosis (dated by TCRdb to 2018 to 2020). About the study as a whole: In women with multiple sclerosis, the researchers looked at how the T cell repertoire shifted as pregnancy progressed.

CDR1 and CDR2, looked up from the germline V gene, are SGHTA and FQGNSA. The junction carries 16 bases between V and J, which are trimmed by 4 bases and 5 bases respectively. The CDR3 spans 15 residues, from the cysteine through the phenylalanine. CDR3 DNA only is kept here, 45 bases in frame from base 1. Libraries were constructed by the immunoSEQ multiplex PCR assay. TCRdb carries this immuneACCESS record with in-frame sequences only. Its versions omit some clonotypes, under half of them owing to an unresolved V gene in the studies checked, with the rest unexplained. Present in this sample are 88,000 or so clones, just over 90% of which were seen just once. The ten largest clones represent about 3% of the sample. Notes on this clone: The target of this receptor is not known. There are no base qualities to consult, and no much larger clone falls within one base.

Sequenced here: peripheral blood, sampled before pregnancy. The TCR was taken from a female donor with multiple sclerosis, enrolled in a pregnancy study. The sequence links TRBV7-2 to TRBJ2-3; tentative D gene TRBD2, with 5 bases matching. The DNA reads TGTGCCAGCAGCTCCCCTACTAGGCCTGGAGATACGCAGTATTTT. Translated, it gives CASSSPTRPGDTQYF.